The 7 T cell receptor beta chains in this list originate from one sample, sequenced in a study of regulatory T cells in long-lasting Graves disease. Combining iRepertoire HTBI primers with Arm-PCR of CDR3 regions, the authors built TCR beta libraries. TCRdb reanalysed the multiplex PCR reads using MiXCR and keeps one entry per CDR3 protein. The repertoire holds more than 300,000 distinct CDR3 sequences, with about 18% as singletons. Specified time point: persistent/refractory GD, antithyroid drugs over 5 years with positive TRAb. With RNA extracted from PBMCs as input, the TCR library was made. The sample consisted of peripheral blood mononuclear cells (PBMCs), taken when the disease was refractory, from a patient treated with antithyroid drugs. The receptors stem from a female donor with Graves disease.

This rearrangement joins TRBV5-4 to TRBJ2-7, with D unresolved. In germline, CDR1 is SGHNT, CDR2 YYREEE (reference sequence). The CDR3 runs 13 residues. V lost 2 bases and J 6 bases, leaving 12 bases between the germline ends. The CDR3 region has the DNA TGTGCCAGCAGCTTACCCGACCTCGCCGAGCAGTACTTC. It is translated as CASSLPDLAEQYF.

This clonotype was seen more than once but under ten times. The V gene is TRBV7-8, the J gene TRBJ2-5; 8 bases are a match to TRBD2. V shed 3 bases and J 3 bases; nucleotides not matched to a gene: 9. This CDR3 is built from 16 residues. Germline V gene data show CDR1 as SGHVS and CDR2 as FQNEAQ. The CDR3 DNA follows: TGTGCCAGCAGCTTTCCGGGACTAGTGGCCAAAGAGACCCAGTACTTC. It is translated as CASSFPGLVAKETQYF.

This clonotype was recorded at least ten times. This chain joins TRBV10-3 and TRBJ1-5; tentatively, D is TRBD1 (5 bases). Germline loops: CDR1 ENHRY, CDR2 SYGVKD. V dropped 3 bases and J dropped 3 bases, with 9 bases sitting between them. This CDR3 spans 14 amino acids. The CDR3 sequence: CAISDGGSNQPQHF. CDR3 DNA sequence: TGTGCCATCAGTGATGGGGGGTCCAATCAGCCCCAGCATTTT.

This clonotype was counted many times. CDR3 amino acids: CSARHGTYQYF. Written as DNA, the CDR3 is TGCAGTGCTAGACACGGGACCTATCAGTACTTC. The chain links TRBV20-1 to TRBJ2-7; either TRBD1 or TRBD2 may fit D (5 bases each). This CDR3 has 11 amino acids. Trimming cost V 2 bases and J 10 bases, with 12 bases left between them. Germline assignment: CDR1 DFQATT and CDR2 SNEGSKA (reference sequence).

This clonotype was detected only a few times. The CDR3 sequence: CASSVGIAGAGYEQYF. In nucleotides, the CDR3 is TGTGCCAGCAGTGTTGGGATAGCGGGAGCGGGCTACGAGCAGTACTTC. This chain uses TRBV6-2 or TRBV6-3 with TRBJ2-7; 9 positions match TRBD2. The CDR3 is made up of 16 amino acids. The V segment lost 5 bases and the J segment 3 bases; nucleotides outside the gene matches: 11. Germline V gene sequence: CDR1 MNHEY, CDR2 SVGEGT.

The chain joins TRBV7-3 to TRBJ2-3, with 7 bases fitting TRBD2. With 2 bases clipped from V and 1 base from J, the junction kept 3 bases outside the gene matches. Germline loops: CDR1 SGHTA, CDR2 FQGTGA. The CDR3 has 15 residues. For the CDR3, the DNA is TGTGCCAGCAGCTTAGCGGGGGTTCGCACAGATACGCAGTATTTT. It codes for CASSLAGVRTDTQYF.

There are many counts of this clonotype. The CDR3 loop is CASSRQALSYEQYF. Here the CDR3 DNA reads TGTGCCAGCAGTCGGCAGGCCCTCTCTTACGAGCAGTACTTC. The chain carries TRBV2 and TRBJ2-7; D is ambiguous. V was pared by 5 bases and J by 4 bases, with 15 bases between. The germline V gene has CDR1 SNHLY and CDR2 FYNNEI. CDR3 size: 14 residues. Complete variable domain (other parts from reference TRBV2 and TRBJ2-7): EPEVTQTPSHQVTQMGQEVILRCVPISNHLYFYWYRQILGQKVEFLVSFYNNEISEKSEIFDDQFSVERPDGSNFTLKIRSTKLEDSAMYFCASSRQALSYEQYFGPGTRLTVT.